The present T cell receptor (beta chain) was sequenced within a study of T cells in Graves' hyperthyroidism and ophthalmopathy (dated by TCRdb to between 2018 and 2021). Looking at the study overall: TCR V-J signatures able to tell the groups apart were searched for in a discovery cohort of some 100 patients, of whom over 40 had Graves' ophthalmopathy and 57 had stable Graves' hyperthyroidism. Prospective prediction of ophthalmopathy was tested in an independent validation cohort consisting of roughly 19 hyperthyroidism patients and 17 patients who later progressed to ophthalmopathy. The 95 to 100 discovery patients were randomly split 7:3 into training and test sets. In roughly six Graves' hyperthyroidism patients, the study also compared T-cell repertoires from thyroid tissue with T-cell repertoires from blood. After blood sampling, hyperthyroidism patients were treated with methimazole at a starting dose of 30 mg daily, and ophthalmopathy patients were treated with high-dose intravenous methylprednisolone. The paper describes TCR Vbeta CDR3 sequencing of 120 to 150 peripheral blood samples, made up of about 41 ophthalmopathy patients, some 76 hyperthyroidism patients and some 17 progressor patients. Paper-wide results and their limitations: In validation, the model predicted progression to ophthalmopathy with 55% to 71% sensitivity and 72.22% specificity, a median of 6.5 months before onset. Most expanded thyroid clonotypes (frequency above 0.001) were also detected in blood, a finding suggesting that blood repertoires may reflect thyroid immune responses. No statistical method was used to fix the sample size in advance, and group allocation was not hidden from the investigators. In cross-validation, a model built on a 13 V-J signature told ophthalmopathy apart from stable hyperthyroidism with under 90% sensitivity and roughly 81% specificity, and in testing the same model reached 80%/75%.

Amplification of TCR beta CDR3 regions was carried out from RNA transcripts. For the first round of RT-PCR on the TCR CDR3, the HTBI primer set was used together with the Qiagen OneStep RT-PCR kit. The libraries were constructed in a second round of multiplex PCR and then size-selected and purified. Sequencing of the libraries was done on an Illumina HiSeq2000 using paired-end 100 bp reads. Turning to the authors' computational methods: SOAPnuke was used to process the raw data, with reads discarded if the reads contained adapters or uncalled bases, had a mean Phred below 15, or lacked an exact constant-primer or identifier match. COPE v1.2.5 was used to merge high-quality paired reads, and clonotypes were defined as unique nucleotide sequences. MiTCR v1.1 was used to align clonotypes to the IMGT TRBV, TRBD and TRBJ reference segments. The analysis included only V-J combinations with a frequency above 0.0001, which together covered 98% to 99.2% of the repertoires. A TCS score was defined as the ratio between F50 (clonal expansion) and ExV (chaos), using BLOSUM62-based TCRdist between CDR3 peptides within each V-J. Welch's t-statistics and random forest reduced around 550 V-J features to about 12, which were used in a naive Bayes classifier (R e1071). The Morisita-Horn index was used to measure how similar the thyroid and blood repertoires were. TCRdb applied fastp at Q25 and MiXCR to the public reads, then kept only in-frame beta chains. Every CDR3 protein is listed once, alongside the most common genes and DNA of its rows. TCRdb's processing, not the study's, gives the V and J calls here. This sample is represented by about 580,000 distinct CDR3 sequences; 46% of them were singletons. The ten most abundant clones make up more than 7% of the sample.

Stable Graves' hyperthyroidism was defined as no progression to ophthalmopathy during 18 months of follow-up. Hyperthyroidism patients were newly diagnosed, with disease duration under 2 months, and aged 18 to 65 years. Patients with uncontrolled infections, other autoimmune diseases, pregnancy or lactation were excluded. Diagnoses were established on the basis of clinical symptoms, serum thyroxine and TRAb, thyroid ultrasound, and orbital computed tomography. Total RNA was extracted with Trizol reagent, and quality was checked on an Agilent 2100 Bioanalyzer. The germline V gene gives CDR1 as SGHVS and CDR2 as FNYEAQ. V lost 1 base and J lost 5 bases; the stretch between them is 14 bases long. From its cysteine to its phenylalanine, the CDR3 spans 15 amino acids. Just CDR3 DNA is preserved here, 45 bases in frame from base 1. In this sample, this clonotype turned up a few times. Its antigen is unknown. Base qualities are not at hand, and no much larger clone is one base apart.

The clonotype was recovered from a woman aged 18-29 years with Graves' hyperthyroidism. The rearrangement joined TRBV7-6 to TRBJ1-1; the D gene is not confidently resolved. The sequenced material came from peripheral blood or thyroid tissue (not recorded which). The DNA reads TGTGCCAGCAGCTTAGATGCACAGTCGTTTACTGAAGCTTTCTTT. It is translated as CASSLDAQSFTEAFF.